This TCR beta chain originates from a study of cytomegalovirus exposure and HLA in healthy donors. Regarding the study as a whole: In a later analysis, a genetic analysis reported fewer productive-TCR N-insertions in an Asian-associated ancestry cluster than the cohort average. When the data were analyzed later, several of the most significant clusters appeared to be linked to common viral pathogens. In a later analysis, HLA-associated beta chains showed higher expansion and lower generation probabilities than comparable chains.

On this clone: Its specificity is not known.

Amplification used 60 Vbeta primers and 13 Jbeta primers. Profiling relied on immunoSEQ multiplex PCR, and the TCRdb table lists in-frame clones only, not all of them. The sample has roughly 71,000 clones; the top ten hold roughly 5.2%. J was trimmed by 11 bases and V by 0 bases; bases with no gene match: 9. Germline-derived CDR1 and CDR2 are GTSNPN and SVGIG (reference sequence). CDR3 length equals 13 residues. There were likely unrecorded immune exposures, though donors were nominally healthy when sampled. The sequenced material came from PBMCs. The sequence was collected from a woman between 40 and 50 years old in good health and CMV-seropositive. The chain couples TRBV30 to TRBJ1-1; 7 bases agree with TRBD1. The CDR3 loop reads CAWSVSGGFEAFF. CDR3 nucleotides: TGTGCCTGGAGTGTTTCAGGGGGGTTCGAGGCTTTCTTT.